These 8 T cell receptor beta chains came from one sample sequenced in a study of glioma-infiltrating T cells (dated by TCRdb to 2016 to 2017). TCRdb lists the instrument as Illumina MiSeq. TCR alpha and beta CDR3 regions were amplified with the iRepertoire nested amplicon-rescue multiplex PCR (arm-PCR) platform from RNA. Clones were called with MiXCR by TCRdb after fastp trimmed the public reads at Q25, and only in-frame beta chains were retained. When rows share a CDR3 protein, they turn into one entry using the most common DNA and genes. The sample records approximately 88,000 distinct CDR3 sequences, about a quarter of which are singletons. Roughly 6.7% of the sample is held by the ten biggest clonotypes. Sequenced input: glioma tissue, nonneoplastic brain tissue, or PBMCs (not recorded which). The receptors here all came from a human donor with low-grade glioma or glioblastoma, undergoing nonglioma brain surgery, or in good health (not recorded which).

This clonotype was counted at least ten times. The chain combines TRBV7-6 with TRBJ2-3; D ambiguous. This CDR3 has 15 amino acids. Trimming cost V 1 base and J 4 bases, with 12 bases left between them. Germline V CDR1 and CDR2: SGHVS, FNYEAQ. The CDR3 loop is CASSLGVAVADTQYF. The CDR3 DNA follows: TGTGCCAGCAGCTTAGGGGTAGCTGTGGCAGATACGCAGTATTTT.

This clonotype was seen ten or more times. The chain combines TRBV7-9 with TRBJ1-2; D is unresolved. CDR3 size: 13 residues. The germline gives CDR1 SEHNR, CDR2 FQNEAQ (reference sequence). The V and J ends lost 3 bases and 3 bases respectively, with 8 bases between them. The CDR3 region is CASSFMSDYGYTF. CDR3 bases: TGTGCCAGCAGCTTCATGTCAGACTATGGCTACACCTTC.

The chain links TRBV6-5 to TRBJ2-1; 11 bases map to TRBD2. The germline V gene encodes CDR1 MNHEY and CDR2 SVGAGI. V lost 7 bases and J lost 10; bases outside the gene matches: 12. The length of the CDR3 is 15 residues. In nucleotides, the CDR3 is TGTGCCAGCACCGAAATAGCGGGGGGGCGCTACGAGCAGTTCTTC. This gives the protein CASTEIAGGRYEQFF.

The CDR3 DNA is TGTGCCAGCAGCCTAGGGAGCGCTTATCAGCCCCAGCATTTT. This gives the protein CASSLGSAYQPQHF. V usage is TRBV5-6 and J usage is TRBJ1-5; no reliable D call. Looked up from germline, CDR1 is SGHDT and CDR2 is YYEEEE. Trimming shortened V by 4 bases and J by 5 bases, and 13 bases separated the two germline ends. This CDR3 has 14 residues.

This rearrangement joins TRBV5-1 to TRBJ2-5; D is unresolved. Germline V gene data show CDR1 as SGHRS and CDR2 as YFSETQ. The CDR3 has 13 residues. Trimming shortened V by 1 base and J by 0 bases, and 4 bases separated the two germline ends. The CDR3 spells CASSLSNQETQYF. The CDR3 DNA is TGCGCCAGCAGCTTGTCTAACCAAGAGACCCAGTACTTC.

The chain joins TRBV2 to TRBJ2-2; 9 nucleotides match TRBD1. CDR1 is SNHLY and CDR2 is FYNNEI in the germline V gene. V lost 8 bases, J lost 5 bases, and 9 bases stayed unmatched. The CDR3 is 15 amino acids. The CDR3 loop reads CASGRDRVGTGELFF. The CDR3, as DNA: TGTGCCAGCGGCCGGGACAGGGTGGGGACCGGGGAGCTGTTTTTT.

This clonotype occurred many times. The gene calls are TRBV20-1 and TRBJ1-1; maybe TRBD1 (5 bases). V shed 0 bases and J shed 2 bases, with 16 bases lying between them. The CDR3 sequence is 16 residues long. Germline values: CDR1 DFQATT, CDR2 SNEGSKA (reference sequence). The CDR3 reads CSARDPPGRDNTEAFF. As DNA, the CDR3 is TGCAGTGCTAGAGATCCCCCGGGACGGGACAACACTGAAGCTTTCTTT.

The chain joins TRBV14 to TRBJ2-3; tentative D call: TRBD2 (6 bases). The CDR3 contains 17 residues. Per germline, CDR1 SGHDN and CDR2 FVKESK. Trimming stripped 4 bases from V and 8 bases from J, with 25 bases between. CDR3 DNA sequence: TGTGCCAGCAGCCCAGCCGGAACACAACTAATCGGGGGTACGCAGTATTTT. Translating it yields CASSPAGTQLIGGTQYF.